This T cell receptor (beta chain) originates from a study of cytomegalovirus exposure and HLA in healthy donors. V was pared by 1 base and J by 5 bases, with 5 bases of the junction left unmatched. There are 14 residues in the CDR3. Looked up from germline, CDR1 is KGHSH and CDR2 is LQKENI. Amplification used 60 Vbeta primers and 13 Jbeta primers. Only in-frame clones appear in the TCRdb table, and some are missing; sequencing was by immunoSEQ multiplex PCR. Of more than 95,000 clones in the sample, 70% to 80% were seen once. This TCR came from a woman aged 45 to 65 in good health and CMV-seropositive. What was sequenced was PBMCs. The genes are TRBV18 and TRBJ2-7, with 7 bases identical to TRBD1. In DNA form, the CDR3 reads TGTGCCAGCTCACCACAGGGGGCACCGAACGAGCAGTACTTC. Its translation is CASSPQGAPNEQYF.